This TCR beta chain emerged from a study of blood T cell repertoires in COVID-19. About the study: The United States, Italy and Spain provided the acute and convalescent COVID-19 samples. T cells, B-cell-depleted T cells, or PBMCs provided the cDNA or gDNA that served as material.

V gave up 2 bases and J gave up 6 bases; unmatched junction bases: 4. The CDR3 sequence is 14 residues long. From germline, CDR1 is MNHEY and CDR2 SMNVEV (reference sequence). Source study methods: Amplification from reference gene primers served as the basis for estimated nucleated cell counts. Sequenced by immunoSEQ multiplex PCR; TCRdb stores in-frame clones only, minus some. V and J calls and clone size are copied from that table; D and trimming were computed from the DNA. The data hold some 150,000 clones, with 70% to 90% observed a single time. The table lists this clone with a few counts. The sample consisted of peripheral blood. The receptor was isolated from a man aged 35-49 years with acute or convalescent COVID-19. The V call is TRBV27, the J call TRBJ2-7; the match to TRBD1 covers 10 bases. CDR3 coding DNA: TGTGCCAGCAGTTTAAGTTGGACAGGGGGCGAGCAGTACTTC. Protein sequence: CASSLSWTGGEQYF.